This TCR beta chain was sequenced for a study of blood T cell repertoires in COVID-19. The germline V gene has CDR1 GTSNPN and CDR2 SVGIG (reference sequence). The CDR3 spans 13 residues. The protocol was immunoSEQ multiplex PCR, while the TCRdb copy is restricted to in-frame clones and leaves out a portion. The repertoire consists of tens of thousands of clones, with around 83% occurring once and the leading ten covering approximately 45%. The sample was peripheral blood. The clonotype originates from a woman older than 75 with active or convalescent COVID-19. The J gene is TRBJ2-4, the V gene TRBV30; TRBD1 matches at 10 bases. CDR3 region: CAGTGVAKNIQYF. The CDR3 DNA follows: TGTGCGGGGACAGGGGTGGCCAAAAACATTCAGTACTTC.